This passage covers 7 T cell receptor beta chains from one sample sequenced in a study of metastatic and nonmetastatic thyroid tumors. All patients reached thyroid surgery having received no treatment beforehand. TCRdb reanalyzed the PCR reads via MiXCR. The sample shows some 93,000 clones, over 9.5% of them seen only once. The specimen was blood. The source of these receptors is a female donor with papillary thyroid cancer or a benign thyroid nodule (not recorded which). Some clones in this sample may be carry-over from other donors' samples.

This clone was observed at least ten times. In the same sample, other DNA sequences code for this CDR3. This chain connects TRBV6-1 to TRBJ2-3; 10 nucleotides line up with TRBD2. Germline trimming cut 6 bases from V and 3 bases from J; bases unmatched to any gene: 6. The CDR3 sequence is 15 residues long. Germline V gene lookup returns CDR1 MNHNS and CDR2 SASEGT. As DNA, the CDR3 is TGTGCCAGCAGATTTAGCGGGAGGCATACAGATACGCAGTATTTT. Its protein is CASRFSGRHTDTQYF.

This clone showed up many times. The chain employs TRBV7-9 and TRBJ2-7, with 7 bases lining up with TRBD2. With V trimmed by 3 bases and J by 2 bases, 10 bases remained unmatched. Germline V gene sequence: CDR1 SEHNR, CDR2 FQNEAQ (reference sequence). The CDR3 consists of 16 residues. The CDR3 spells CASSFGGLAATYEQYF. The CDR3 DNA sequence: TGTGCCAGCAGCTTCGGTGGTCTAGCGGCAACCTACGAGCAGTACTTC.

This clone has a count of ten or more. A read error is possible here, since a much larger clone lies one base away. The rearrangement links TRBV2 to TRBJ1-4; D remains unclear. The CDR3 sequence is 13 residues long. CDR1 and CDR2 from the germline V gene are SNHLY and FYNNEI. The CDR3: CASGEVMRLKLFF. The CDR3, as DNA: TGTGCCAGCGGTGAAGTGATGAGGCTAAAACTGTTTTTT.

This clone was observed many times. CDR3 in amino acids: CSIHNMGSGANVLTF. CDR3 bases: TGTAGTATCCATAATATGGGGTCCGGGGCCAACGTCCTGACTTTC. The V gene is TRBV30, the J gene TRBJ2-6, with no clear D. Germline V lookup: CDR1 GTSNPN, CDR2 SVGIG (reference sequence). There are 15 residues in the CDR3.

This clone was observed many times. The chain uses TRBV29-1 and TRBJ2-7; 7 bases line up with TRBD2. The CDR3 consists of 14 residues. Germline V gene sequence: CDR1 SQVTM, CDR2 ANQGSEA. Trimming cost V 4 bases and J 7 bases; bases outside gene matches: 13. CDR3 sequence reads: CSVGVSGMATEQYF. The DNA for the CDR3 is TGCAGCGTTGGCGTAAGCGGGATGGCTACGGAGCAGTACTTC.

This clone was counted at least ten times. The chain employs TRBV20-1 and TRBJ2-2; D gene uncertain. The V end lost 6 bases, the J end lost 2 bases, and 10 bases lay between the germline ends. Germline V lookup: CDR1 DFQATT, CDR2 SNEGSKA (reference sequence). The CDR3 loop spans 13 amino acids. The CDR3 sequence is CSAPSANTGELFF. CDR3 nucleotides: TGCAGTGCACCCTCCGCTAACACCGGGGAGCTGTTTTTT.

In this sample, this clone turned up many times. Other DNA sequences in the sample encode the same CDR3. V gene TRBV6-1 combines with J gene TRBJ2-7, with 10 bases identical to TRBD1. The length of the CDR3 is 13 residues. Trimming at V came to 7 bases and at J to 3 bases, leaving 3 bases not matched to a gene. The germline gives CDR1 MNHNS, CDR2 SASEGT. CDR3 region: CASNRDRGYEQYF. In nucleotides, the CDR3 is TGTGCCAGCAACCGGGACAGGGGCTACGAGCAGTACTTC.